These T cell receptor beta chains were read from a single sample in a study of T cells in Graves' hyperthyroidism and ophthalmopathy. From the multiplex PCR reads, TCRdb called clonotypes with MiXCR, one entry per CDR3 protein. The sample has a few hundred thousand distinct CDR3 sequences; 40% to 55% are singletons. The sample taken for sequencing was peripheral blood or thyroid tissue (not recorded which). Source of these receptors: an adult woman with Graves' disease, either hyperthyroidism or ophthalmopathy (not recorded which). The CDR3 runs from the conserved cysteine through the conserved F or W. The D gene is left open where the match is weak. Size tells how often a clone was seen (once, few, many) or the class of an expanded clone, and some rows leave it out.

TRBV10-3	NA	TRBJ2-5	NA	CAISRGQRQETQYF	TGTGCCATCAGCCGGGGCCAGCGGCAAGAGACCCAGTACTTC
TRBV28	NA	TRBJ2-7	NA	CATTDPPYEQYF	TGTGCCACCACGGACCCGCCCTACGAGCAGTACTTC
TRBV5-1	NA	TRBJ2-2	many	CASTLEESGELFF	TGCGCCAGCACCCTCGAGGAATCCGGGGAGCTGTTTTTT
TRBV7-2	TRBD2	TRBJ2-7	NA	CASSAGTSGREGAYEQYF	TGTGCCAGCAGCGCCGGGACTAGCGGGAGGGAAGGGGCCTACGAGCAGTACTTC
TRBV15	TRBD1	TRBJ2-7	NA	CATSRDPTGEWQYF	TGTGCCACCAGCAGAGACCCCACAGGGGAATGGCAGTACTTC
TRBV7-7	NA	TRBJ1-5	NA	CASSSPGGSNQPQHF	TGTGCCAGCAGCTCACCTGGCGGTAGCAATCAGCCCCAGCATTTT
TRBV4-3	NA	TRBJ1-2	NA	CASSHTRATGKDGYTF	TGCGCCAGCAGCCATACGCGAGCAACAGGGAAGGATGGCTACACCTTC
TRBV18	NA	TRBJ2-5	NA	CASSPASVGETQYF	TGTGCCAGCTCACCAGCTAGCGTGGGAGAGACCCAGTACTTC
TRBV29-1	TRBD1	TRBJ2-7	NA	CSVETSGTGLYEQYF	TGCAGCGTTGAGACAAGCGGGACAGGGCTCTACGAGCAGTACTTC
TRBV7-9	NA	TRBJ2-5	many	CASSSDLVQETQYF	TGTGCCAGCAGCTCGGATCTGGTGCAAGAGACCCAGTACTTC
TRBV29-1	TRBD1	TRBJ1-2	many	CSVGQGSRGYTF	TGCAGCGTTGGACAGGGCAGCCGGGGCTACACCTTC
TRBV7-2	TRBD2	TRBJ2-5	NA	CASSHAGGGETQYF	TGTGCCAGCAGCCACGCGGGAGGGGGAGAGACCCAGTACTTC